The entry that follows covers one T cell receptor beta chain sequence. What it binds is unknown. The repertoire was sequenced with immunoSEQ multiplex PCR; TCRdb's copy has only in-frame clones and lacks some. Among just over 80,000 clones listed, around nine tenths were seen once. The data are from a study of OX40 agonist ivuxolimab in advanced cancers. About the research overall: An agonistic anti-OX40 (CD134) antibody, ivuxolimab, was used to treat the patients. Cohort: roughly 80% men, mean age around 60, aged about 23 to 79. General study results and limits: It was not determined which antigens were specifically recognized by the peripheral T cells that had undergone clonal expansion. CD8+ T cells (on average) carried more expanded clones than CD4+ T cells.

CDR1 and CDR2 from the germline V gene are SGHDN and FVKESK. V lost 4 bases and J lost 1; bases outside the gene matches: 6. The CDR3 length is 16 residues. This TCR derives from an adult with an advanced solid tumor such as melanoma, head and neck, liver or kidney cancer. The chain combines TRBV14 with TRBJ2-1, with 8 bases fitting TRBD2. This specimen was CD4+ or CD8+ T cells sorted from blood, taken in a trial of the OX40 agonist ivuxolimab. The CDR3 DNA is TGTGCCAGCAGCCCGGGGGGGCTAGGTTCCTACAATGAGCAGTTCTTC. Translated, it gives CASSPGGLGSYNEQFF.